Following are 7 T cell receptor beta chains from one sample sequenced in a study of blood T cell repertoires in COVID-19. Using immunoSEQ multiplex PCR, the repertoire was profiled, and TCRdb retains in-frame clones only, with some absent. The sample records some 250,000 clones, 86% being singletons. The sequencing input was peripheral blood. The receptor source for this set is a man aged 25 to 40 who had recovered from COVID-19.

J is TRBJ2-1 and V is TRBV6-5; 7 bases match TRBD1. The ends lost 7 bases at V and 2 bases at J; junction bases unmatched: 8. The CDR3 sequence is 15 residues long. CDR1 MNHEY and CDR2 SVGAGI come from the germline V gene. CDR3 sequence: CASTVGDSPYNEQFF. The CDR3 bases are TGTGCCAGCACCGTTGGGGACAGCCCCTACAATGAGCAGTTCTTC.

This chain joins TRBV19 and TRBJ1-5; D gene unclear. The CDR3 totals 11 residues. Trimming took 8 bases from V and 7 from J, leaving 9 bases between them. The germline V gene encodes CDR1 LNHDA and CDR2 SQIVND (reference sequence). DNA for the CDR3: TGTGCCAGTCCTAAAAAGCAGCCCCAGCATTTT. Translation: CASPKKQPQHF. The entire variable domain, with the rest obtained from reference TRBV19 and TRBJ1-5, is as follows: DGGITQSPKYLFRKEGQNVTLSCEQNLNHDAMYWYRQDPGQGLRLIYYSQIVNDFQKGDIAEGYSVSREKKESFPLTVTSAQKNPTAFYLCASPKKQPQHFGDGTRLSIL.

This clone was recorded once. The chain joins TRBV5-1 to TRBJ1-1; no definite D call. Germline CDR1 and CDR2: SGHRS and YFSETQ. Trimming stripped 4 bases from V and 11 bases from J, with 21 bases between. This CDR3 comprises 14 residues. CDR3 loop: CASSPRRDSLEAFF. The CDR3, as DNA: TGCGCCAGCAGCCCCAGGCGGGATTCGCTGGAGGCTTTCTTT.

This clone was recorded only once. The rearrangement uses TRBV6-1 and TRBJ1-2; 7 bases are a match to TRBD1. The V gene end was trimmed by 4 bases and the J gene end by 1 base; junction bases not matched to a gene: 15. This CDR3 is 18 amino acids long. Germline lookup yields CDR1 MNHNS and CDR2 SASEGT. CDR3 sequence reads: CASSAQRAGQFLNYGYTF. The DNA of the CDR3 is TGTGCCAGCAGTGCCCAGAGGGCGGGACAGTTTCTTAACTATGGCTACACCTTC.

The chain is built from TRBV5-6 and TRBJ1-2, with D uncertain. The CDR3 contains 15 residues. Trimming left V 4 bases short and J 4 bases short, with 17 bases between. Germline V gene lookup returns CDR1 SGHDT and CDR2 YYEEEE. The CDR3 loop is CASSPDQDFGYGYTF. CDR3 in DNA: TGTGCCAGCAGCCCCGACCAGGACTTCGGCTATGGCTACACCTTC.

This clone was found once. V and J are TRBV2 and TRBJ1-2, with D possibly TRBD1 on 5 matching bases. Germline V gene data show CDR1 as SNHLY and CDR2 as FYNNEI. CDR3 size: 17 residues. V was clipped by 4 bases and J by 3 bases, with 21 bases between them. The CDR3 is CASSGEQSPKGDYGYTF. DNA of the CDR3: TGTGCCAGCAGTGGGGAACAGTCGCCGAAAGGGGACTATGGCTACACCTTC.

Concerning this clone: The sample holds other DNA sequences that translate to the same CDR3. V is TRBV10-1 and J is TRBJ1-6; D is uncertain. This CDR3 has 15 amino acids. Germline V gene data show CDR1 as WNHNN and CDR2 as SYGVQD (reference sequence). Trimming stripped 0 bases from V and 7 bases from J, with 10 bases between. CDR3 nucleotides: TGCGCCAGCAGTGAGTCGATTGCGGGGAATTCACCCCTCCACTTT. Translated: CASSESIAGNSPLHF.